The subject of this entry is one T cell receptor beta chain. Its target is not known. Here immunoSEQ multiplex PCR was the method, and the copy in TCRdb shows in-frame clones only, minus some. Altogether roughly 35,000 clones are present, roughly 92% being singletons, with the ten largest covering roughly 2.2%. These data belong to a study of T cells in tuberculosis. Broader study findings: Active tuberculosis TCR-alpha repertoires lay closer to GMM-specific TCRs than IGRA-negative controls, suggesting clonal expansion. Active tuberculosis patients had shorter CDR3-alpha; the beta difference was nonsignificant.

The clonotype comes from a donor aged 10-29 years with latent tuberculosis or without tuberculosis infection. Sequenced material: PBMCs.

The CDR3 DNA reads as TGTGCCAGCAGTTACTCCCTGGAGGACTCCTACAATGAGCAGTTCTTC. Its translation: CASSYSLEDSYNEQFF. The chain combines TRBV6-6 with TRBJ2-1; maybe TRBD2 (5 bases). The CDR3 loop spans 16 amino acids. The ends were cut back, 0 bases at V and 0 bases at J, with 9 bases in the middle. From germline, CDR1 is MNHNY and CDR2 SVGAGI (reference sequence).